The clone carrying this TCR beta chain showed up just a few times. Its target is not known. The CDR3 covers 13 residues. Germline CDR1 is MDHEN and CDR2 is SYDVKM. With 7 bases removed from V and 4 bases from J, the gap between germline ends came to 13 bases. This sample is part of a study of T cell repertoires in cytomegalovirus infection. Study information: Public TCR beta signatures provided an indication of both CMV infection and a matching HLA type. Findings of the study overall: Adding up the frequency of public TCR beta families identified people who carried CMV plus the relevant HLA. Dominant in the ex vivo response were TCR beta clonotypes restricted by HLA-C and specific for CMV.

TCRdb reanalysed the reads using MiXCR and keeps one entry per CDR3 protein. The data hold roughly 570,000 distinct CDR3 sequences, with almost 40% observed a single time. The V call is TRBV28, the J call TRBJ2-5; D is ambiguous. This sequence originates from a human donor in good health (CMV status not recorded). Some clones in this sample may be carry-over from other donors' samples. The sequencing used cultured PBMCs, collected from culture after CMV antigen stimulation. The CDR3 loop reads CASNKAGRETQYF. CDR3 nucleotides: TGTGCCAGCAACAAGGCTGGAAGAGAGACCCAGTACTTC.